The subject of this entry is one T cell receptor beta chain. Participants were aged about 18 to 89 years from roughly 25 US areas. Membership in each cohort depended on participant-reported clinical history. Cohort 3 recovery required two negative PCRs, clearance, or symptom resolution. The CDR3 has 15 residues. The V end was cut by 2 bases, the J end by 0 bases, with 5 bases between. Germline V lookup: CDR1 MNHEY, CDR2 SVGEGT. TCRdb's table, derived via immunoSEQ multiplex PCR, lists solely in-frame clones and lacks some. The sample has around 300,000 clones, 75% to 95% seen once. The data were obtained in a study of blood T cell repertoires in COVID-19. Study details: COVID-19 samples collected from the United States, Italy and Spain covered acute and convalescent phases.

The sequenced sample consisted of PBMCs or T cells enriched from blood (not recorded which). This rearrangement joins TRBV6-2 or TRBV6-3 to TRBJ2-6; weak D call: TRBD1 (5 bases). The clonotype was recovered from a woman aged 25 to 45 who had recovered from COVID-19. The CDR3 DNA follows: TGTGCCAGCAGTTACCAGGGCTCTGGGGCCAACGTCCTGACTTTC. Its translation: CASSYQGSGANVLTF.